A single sample gave rise to the 25 T cell receptor beta chains below, sequenced in a study of blood T cell repertoires in COVID-19. Here immunoSEQ multiplex PCR was the method, and the copy in TCRdb shows in-frame clones only, minus some. Of around 300,000 clones in the sample, 70% to 90% were seen once. Sequencing input: peripheral blood. These receptors were taken from a human donor in a cohort sampled during active COVID-19.

This clone was seen many times. The chain couples TRBV4-2 to TRBJ1-4, with D perhaps TRBD1 (6 bases). CDR3 length: 15 residues. Germline CDR1 LGHNA, CDR2 YNFKEQ. V dropped 1 base and J dropped 4 bases, with 10 bases sitting between them. The CDR3 loop is CASSQVQGSNEKLFF. The CDR3 nucleotides read TGTGCCAGCAGCCAAGTACAGGGTAGTAATGAAAAACTGTTTTTT.

This chain links TRBV6-1 with TRBJ1-5, with TRBD1 matching over 7 bases. V was clipped by 4 bases and J by 0 bases; unmatched bases: 6. CDR1 and CDR2 (germline): MNHNS, SASEGT. The CDR3 runs 16 residues. CDR3 DNA sequence: TGTGCCAGCAGTGCCGGGACAGACCCTAGCAATCAGCCCCAGCATTTT. Translated: CASSAGTDPSNQPQHF.

The J gene is TRBJ2-1, the V gene TRBV6-5; D gene uncertain. V lost 11 bases, J lost 3 bases, and 11 bases lay in between. This CDR3 has 12 amino acids. Germline V gene data show CDR1 as MNHEY and CDR2 as SVGAGI. The CDR3, as DNA: TGTGCCTGTTTGGGCGTCTACAATGAGCAGTTCTTC. Its protein product is CACLGVYNEQFF.

The chain has TRBV18 and TRBJ1-5; 7 bases map to TRBD1. Germline CDR1 reads KGHSH; CDR2 reads LQKENI. The CDR3 totals 17 residues. Trimming took 5 bases from V and 2 from J; bases not matched to a gene: 12. The CDR3 protein is CASSATWGQSGNQPQHF. For the CDR3, the DNA is TGTGCCAGCTCAGCCACCTGGGGACAGTCGGGCAATCAGCCCCAGCATTTT.

This clone has more than one count but fewer than ten. The chain recombines TRBV6-5 with TRBJ1-6, with 11 bases fitting TRBD1. The germline V gene encodes CDR1 MNHEY and CDR2 SVGAGI. V lost 7 bases, J lost 9 bases, and 5 bases stayed unmatched. The CDR3 loop spans 14 amino acids. DNA of the CDR3: TGTGCCAGCATTAGGACAGGGGGCGTTTCACCCCTCCACTTT. This encodes CASIRTGGVSPLHF.

This rearrangement joins TRBV5-6 to TRBJ2-4; D remains ambiguous. The CDR3 runs to 16 residues. Germline CDR1 SGHDT, CDR2 YYEEEE. Trimming shortened V by 2 bases and J by 0 bases, and 12 bases separated the two germline ends. The CDR3 region has the DNA TGTGCCAGCAGCTTCATTCATGGGCTAGCCAAAAACATTCAGTACTTC. It translates to CASSFIHGLAKNIQYF.

This chain joins TRBV2 and TRBJ2-3, with TRBD2 matching over 9 bases. V lost 4 bases, J lost 3 bases, and 11 bases stayed unmatched. The CDR3 consists of 17 residues. Germline loops: CDR1 SNHLY, CDR2 FYNNEI. The CDR3 loop is CASSVPQAGGPTDTQYF. DNA for the CDR3: TGTGCCAGCAGTGTTCCCCAGGCGGGGGGGCCGACAGATACGCAGTATTTT. The variable domain in full, with the rest retrieved from reference TRBV2 and TRBJ2-3, is EPEVTQTPSHQVTQMGQEVILRCVPISNHLYFYWYRQILGQKVEFLVSFYNNEISEKSEIFDDQFSVERPDGSNFTLKIRSTKLEDSAMYFCASSVPQAGGPTDTQYFGPGTRLTVL.

V is TRBV3-1 (or the pseudogene TRBV3-2) and J is TRBJ2-2, with 7 bases aligning to TRBD2. Germline values: CDR1 LGHDT, CDR2 YNNKEL (reference sequence). The CDR3 is 15 residues long. Germline trimming cut 4 bases from V and 7 bases from J; bases unmatched to any gene: 9. The DNA for the CDR3 is TGTGCCAGCAGCCCCCGGACTAGTGGTTTCGGGGAGCTGTTTTTT. This sequence encodes CASSPRTSGFGELFF.

CDR3 sequence (DNA): TGTGCCAGCAGCTTAAATGCAGGCCTACCTTATGGCTACACCTTC. Residues: CASSLNAGLPYGYTF. V usage is TRBV7-3 and J usage is TRBJ1-2; D is unresolved. Trimming pared 1 base from V and 5 bases from J, leaving 14 bases between. The CDR3 has 15 amino acids. Germline V gives CDR1 SGHTA, CDR2 FQGTGA.

V usage is TRBV3-1 (or the pseudogene TRBV3-2) and J usage is TRBJ2-1, with D possibly matching TRBD2 (6 bases). Germline values: CDR1 LGHDT, CDR2 YNNKEL (reference sequence). V gave up 8 bases and J gave up 5 bases, with 13 bases separating them. The CDR3 sequence is 13 residues long. The CDR3 is CASGLSGHNEQFF. Here the CDR3 DNA reads TGTGCCAGCGGACTAAGCGGACACAATGAGCAGTTCTTC.

This clone appeared once. The chain links TRBV9 to TRBJ1-1; D ambiguous. The CDR3 has 15 residues. V lost 0 bases to trimming and J lost 3 bases, with 12 bases between them. Germline V CDR1 and CDR2: SGDLS, YYNGEE. The CDR3 loop reads CASSVGPGIHTEAFF. The CDR3 DNA reads TGTGCCAGCAGCGTAGGGCCGGGGATTCACACTGAAGCTTTCTTT.

The V gene is TRBV3-1 (or the pseudogene TRBV3-2), the J gene TRBJ2-7; D possibly corresponds to TRBD1 (6 bases). Germline values: CDR1 LGHDT, CDR2 YNNKEL (reference sequence). This CDR3 contains 17 residues. V lost 4 bases and J lost 2, with 21 bases in between. As DNA, the CDR3 is TGTGCCAGCAGCCGAAGAGGGGTCGGGACACGAGCCTACGAGCAGTACTTC. This sequence encodes CASSRRGVGTRAYEQYF.

The chain couples TRBV6-5 to TRBJ1-5, with TRBD1 identical over 7 bases. The germline V gene has CDR1 MNHEY and CDR2 SVGAGI. J was trimmed by 2 bases and V by 5 bases; bases with no gene match: 6. This CDR3 has 15 amino acids. CDR3 sequence reads: CASSQLTGRNQPQHF. In nucleotides, the CDR3 is TGTGCCAGCAGTCAGCTGACAGGGCGCAATCAGCCCCAGCATTTT.

This chain uses TRBV5-1 with TRBJ2-3; 8 bases fit TRBD1. The CDR3 spans 13 residues. V dropped 3 bases and J dropped 6; count of bases not matched to a gene: 3. Germline V gene data show CDR1 as SGHRS and CDR2 as YFSETQ. The CDR3: CASSSQGADTQYF. The CDR3 bases are TGCGCCAGCAGCTCCCAGGGGGCCGATACGCAGTATTTT. Complete variable domain (other parts from reference TRBV5-1 and TRBJ2-3): KAGVTQTPRYLIKTRGQQVTLSCSPISGHRSVSWYQQTPGQGLQFLFEYFSETQRNKGNFPGRFSGRQFSNSRSEMNVSTLELGDSALYLCASSSQGADTQYFGPGTRLTVL.

The chain recombines TRBV15 with TRBJ2-7; no clear D gene. Germline V gives CDR1 LNHNV, CDR2 YYDKDF (reference sequence). Deletions cut 0 bases from V and 2 bases from J, with 5 bases between. The CDR3 covers 13 residues. Here the CDR3 reads CATSREIAYEQYF. The DNA of the CDR3 is TGTGCCACCAGCAGAGAAATCGCCTACGAGCAGTACTTC.

The V call is TRBV7-3, the J call TRBJ2-2; D perhaps matches TRBD2 (5 bases). The CDR3 covers 13 residues. V lost 5 bases and J 3 bases, leaving 7 bases between the germline ends. Germline V gene data show CDR1 as SGHTA and CDR2 as FQGTGA. The CDR3 loop reads CASSKLDTGELFF. The CDR3 coding sequence is TGTGCCAGCAGCAAACTAGACACCGGGGAGCTGTTTTTT.

The rearrangement joins TRBV25-1 to TRBJ1-5; D possibly corresponds to TRBD1 (6 bases). CDR1 is MGHDK, CDR2 SYGVNS, per germline. The CDR3 length is 14 residues. Trimming shortened V by 4 bases and J by 3 bases, and 10 bases separated the two germline ends. The CDR3 nucleotides are TGTGCCAGCAGTGCTCGACAGGACAATCAGCCCCAGCATTTT. The encoded protein is CASSARQDNQPQHF.

The rearrangement uses TRBV20-1 and TRBJ2-1; 8 bases line up with TRBD1. Germline CDR1 and CDR2: DFQATT and SNEGSKA (reference sequence). Trimming at V came to 4 bases and at J to 3 bases, leaving 11 bases not matched to a gene. CDR3 length equals 16 residues. In DNA form, the CDR3 reads TGCAGTGCTAATGAGCCCCGGACAGGGCACTACAATGAGCAGTTCTTC. This translates into CSANEPRTGHYNEQFF.

This clone was detected only once. The chain recombines TRBV19 with TRBJ1-5, with 8 bases identical to TRBD1. The V gene's germline CDR1 is LNHDA and CDR2 SQIVND (reference sequence). This CDR3 is built from 16 residues. Germline trimming cut 3 bases from V and 3 bases from J; bases unmatched to any gene: 7. Written as DNA, the CDR3 is TGTGCCAGTAGTATCCTCAGGGGGCCTTCCAATCAGCCCCAGCATTTT. This encodes CASSILRGPSNQPQHF.

The CDR3: CATRGTRDTDTQYF. The CDR3 DNA is TGTGCCACCAGAGGGACAAGAGACACAGATACGCAGTATTTT. The rearrangement joins TRBV24-1 to TRBJ2-3; D may be TRBD1 (6 bases). Germline V CDR1 and CDR2: KGHDR, SFDVKD. V was clipped by 7 bases and J by 2 bases, with 12 bases between them. The CDR3 has 14 amino acids.

The gene calls are TRBV6-1 and TRBJ1-1; D gene ambiguous. This CDR3 is built from 16 residues. With 4 bases removed from V and 4 bases from J, the gap between germline ends came to 19 bases. The germline V gene has CDR1 MNHNS and CDR2 SASEGT. The CDR3 protein is CASSVRVAGGSTEAFF. The DNA of the CDR3 is TGTGCCAGCAGTGTCCGGGTTGCGGGCGGGAGCACTGAAGCTTTCTTT.

This rearrangement joins TRBV30 to TRBJ2-6; D may be TRBD1 (6 bases). CDR3 length: 15 residues. V was trimmed by 4 bases and J by 0 bases, leaving 10 bases between them. Germline V CDR1 and CDR2: GTSNPN, SVGIG (reference sequence). CDR3: CAWTGQISGANVLTF. In DNA form, the CDR3 reads TGTGCCTGGACCGGACAGATCTCTGGGGCCAACGTCCTGACTTTC.

The V and J genes are TRBV4-2 and TRBJ1-1, with D perhaps TRBD1 (5 bases). The CDR3 extends over 17 amino acids. Trimming stripped 0 bases from V and 4 bases from J, with 18 bases between. CDR1 is LGHNA, CDR2 YNFKEQ, per germline. CDR3 loop: CASSQDLRGSWGTEAFF. CDR3 bases: TGTGCCAGCAGCCAAGATCTACGGGGGAGTTGGGGCACTGAAGCTTTCTTT.

This chain links TRBV7-4 with TRBJ1-4; 7 positions match TRBD1. The CDR3 runs to 14 residues. Germline loops: CDR1 SGHVT, CDR2 SQSDAQ. V gave up 5 bases and J gave up 3 bases; unmatched junction bases: 3. Written as DNA, the CDR3 is TGTGCCAGCAGCCAGGGGGGAGCTAATGAAAAACTGTTTTTT. It codes for CASSQGGANEKLFF.

This clone appeared a few times. V and J are TRBV12-5 and TRBJ2-3; TRBD2 matches at 8 bases. CDR1 LGHNT and CDR2 FRNRAP come from the germline V gene. V dropped 6 bases and J dropped 7; count of bases not matched to a gene: 9. The CDR3 extends over 14 amino acids. The CDR3 DNA follows: TGTGCTAGTGGCCGTTCAGGGACTAGAAATACGCAGTATTTT. Protein product: CASGRSGTRNTQYF.